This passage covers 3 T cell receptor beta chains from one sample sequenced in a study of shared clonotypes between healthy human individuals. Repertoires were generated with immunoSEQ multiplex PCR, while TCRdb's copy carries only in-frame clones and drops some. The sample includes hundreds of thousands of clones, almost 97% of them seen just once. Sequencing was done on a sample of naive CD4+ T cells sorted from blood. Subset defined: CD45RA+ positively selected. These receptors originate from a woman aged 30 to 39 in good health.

CDR3 in amino acids: CASSYVAGGITDTQYF. For the CDR3, the DNA is TGTGCCAGCAGTTACGTCGCGGGAGGGATCACAGATACGCAGTATTTT. The rearrangement joins TRBV6-6 to TRBJ2-3, with 9 bases identical to TRBD2. Germline values: CDR1 MNHNY, CDR2 SVGAGI (reference sequence). This CDR3 is 16 amino acids long. Trimming cost V 2 bases and J 2 bases; bases outside gene matches: 5.

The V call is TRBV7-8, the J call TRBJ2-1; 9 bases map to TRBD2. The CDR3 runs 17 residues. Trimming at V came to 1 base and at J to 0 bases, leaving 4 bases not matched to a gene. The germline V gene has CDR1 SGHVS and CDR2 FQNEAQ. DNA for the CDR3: TGTGCCAGCAGCTTAGGCGGGAGGGTAAGCTCCTACAATGAGCAGTTCTTC. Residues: CASSLGGRVSSYNEQFF.

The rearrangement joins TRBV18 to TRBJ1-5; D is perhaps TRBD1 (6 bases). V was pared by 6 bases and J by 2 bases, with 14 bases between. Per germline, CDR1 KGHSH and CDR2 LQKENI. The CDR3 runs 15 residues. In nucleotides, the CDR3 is TGTGCCAGCTCCAGGGGCTTAGACGGCAATCAGCCCCAGCATTTT. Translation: CASSRGLDGNQPQHF.